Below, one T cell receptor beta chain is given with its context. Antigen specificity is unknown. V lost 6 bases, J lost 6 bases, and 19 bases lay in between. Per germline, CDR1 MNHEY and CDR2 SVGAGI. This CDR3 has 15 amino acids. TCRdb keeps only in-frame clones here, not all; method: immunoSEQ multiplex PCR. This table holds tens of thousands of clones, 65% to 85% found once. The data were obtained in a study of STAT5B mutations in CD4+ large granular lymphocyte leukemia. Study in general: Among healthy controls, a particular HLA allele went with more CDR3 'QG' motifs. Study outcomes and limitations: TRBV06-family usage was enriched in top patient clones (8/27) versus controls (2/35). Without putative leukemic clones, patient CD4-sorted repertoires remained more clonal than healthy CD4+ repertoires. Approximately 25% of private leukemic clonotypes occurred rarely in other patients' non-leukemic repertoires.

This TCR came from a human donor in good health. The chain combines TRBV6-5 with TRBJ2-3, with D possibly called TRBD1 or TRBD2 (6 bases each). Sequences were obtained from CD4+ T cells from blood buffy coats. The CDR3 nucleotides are TGTGCCAGCAGGCGCGGGACACCCCCGAGTGATACGCAGTATTTT. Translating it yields CASRRGTPPSDTQYF.